Sequencing of this TCR beta chain was carried out in a study of cytomegalovirus exposure and HLA in healthy donors. With 6 bases removed from V and 4 bases from J, the gap between germline ends came to 10 bases. This CDR3 has 13 residues. Germline CDR1 is MDHEN and CDR2 is SYDVKM. The PCR ran on 60 Vbeta and 13 Jbeta primers. Clones were read by immunoSEQ multiplex PCR, and TCRdb kept only the in-frame ones, dropping some. The profile shows more than 95,000 clones, around 75% of them singletons. This clone was counted only a few times. Its specificity is unknown. Study-level points and caveats: Researchers reported in a later analysis that a missense DCLRE1C variant was tied to TCR beta V- and J-gene trimming. The classifier reportedly diagnosed cytomegalovirus status with high specificity and sensitivity. 87-base-pair reads could not separate some V segments, including TRBV6-2 and TRBV6-3. The authors considered a cluster of highly shared sequence variants likely to be a sequencing artifact.

This sequence originates from a woman in her forties or fifties in good health and CMV-seronegative. The chain employs TRBV28 and TRBJ1-5; no definite D call. The sequenced sample consisted of PBMCs. DNA of the CDR3: TGTGCCAGCAGCAGTAACCAAAATCAGCCCCAGCATTTT. This encodes CASSSNQNQPQHF.